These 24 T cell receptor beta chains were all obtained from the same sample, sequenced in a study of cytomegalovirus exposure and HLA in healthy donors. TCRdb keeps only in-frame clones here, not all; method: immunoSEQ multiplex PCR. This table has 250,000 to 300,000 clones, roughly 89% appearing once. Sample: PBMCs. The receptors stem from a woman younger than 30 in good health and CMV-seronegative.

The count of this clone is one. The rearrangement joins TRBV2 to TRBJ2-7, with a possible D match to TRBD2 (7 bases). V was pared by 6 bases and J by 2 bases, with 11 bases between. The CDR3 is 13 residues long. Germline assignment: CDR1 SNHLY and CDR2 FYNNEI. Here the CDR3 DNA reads TGTGCCAGCAGCCTCGGGGGGCCCTACGAGCAGTACTTC. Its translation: CASSLGGPYEQYF.

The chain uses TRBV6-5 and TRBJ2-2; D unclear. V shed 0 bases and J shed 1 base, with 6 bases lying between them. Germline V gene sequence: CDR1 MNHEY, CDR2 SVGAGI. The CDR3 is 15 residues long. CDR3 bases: TGTGCCAGCAGTTACTCGCCCGGGAACACCGGGGAGCTGTTTTTT. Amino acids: CASSYSPGNTGELFF.

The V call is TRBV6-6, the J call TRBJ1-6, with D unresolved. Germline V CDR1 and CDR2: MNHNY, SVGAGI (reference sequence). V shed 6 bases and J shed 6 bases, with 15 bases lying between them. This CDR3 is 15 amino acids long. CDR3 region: CASSTKRHPNSPLHF. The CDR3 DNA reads TGTGCCAGCAGCACCAAGAGACACCCTAATTCACCCCTCCACTTT.

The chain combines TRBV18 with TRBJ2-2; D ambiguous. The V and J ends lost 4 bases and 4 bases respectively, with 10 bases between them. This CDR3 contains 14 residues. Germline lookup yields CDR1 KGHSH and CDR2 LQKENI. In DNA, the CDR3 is TGTGCCAGCTCACTCTCGGAGACCACCGGGGAGCTGTTTTTT. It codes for CASSLSETTGELFF.

The CDR3, as DNA: TGTGCCAGCAGTACACCGGGACAAAGCTCCTACGAGCAGTACTTC. Translation: CASSTPGQSSYEQYF. The gene calls are TRBV6-5 and TRBJ2-7; D may be TRBD1 (6 bases). The CDR3 runs 15 residues. The V and J ends lost 5 bases and 0 bases respectively, with 14 bases between them. Per germline, CDR1 MNHEY and CDR2 SVGAGI.

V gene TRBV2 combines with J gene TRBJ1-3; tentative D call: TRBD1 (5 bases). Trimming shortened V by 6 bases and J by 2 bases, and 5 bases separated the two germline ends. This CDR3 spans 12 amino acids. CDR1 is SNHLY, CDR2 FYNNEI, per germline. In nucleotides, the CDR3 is TGTGCCAGCAGACAGGCTGGAAACACCATATATTTT. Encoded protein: CASRQAGNTIYF. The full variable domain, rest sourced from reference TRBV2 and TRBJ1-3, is EPEVTQTPSHQVTQMGQEVILRCVPISNHLYFYWYRQILGQKVEFLVSFYNNEISEKSEIFDDQFSVERPDGSNFTLKIRSTKLEDSAMYFCASRQAGNTIYFGEGSWLTVV.

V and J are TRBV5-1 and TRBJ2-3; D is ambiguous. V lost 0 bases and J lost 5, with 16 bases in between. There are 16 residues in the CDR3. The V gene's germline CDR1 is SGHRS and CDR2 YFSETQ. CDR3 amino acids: CASSLAVPSPGDTQYF. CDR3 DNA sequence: TGCGCCAGCAGCTTGGCCGTTCCCTCCCCGGGAGATACGCAGTATTTT.

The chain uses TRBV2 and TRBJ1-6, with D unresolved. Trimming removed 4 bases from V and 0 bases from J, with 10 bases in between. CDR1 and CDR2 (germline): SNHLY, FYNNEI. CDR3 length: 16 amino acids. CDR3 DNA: TGTGCCAGCAGTGGAACAGTGATCTCCTATAATTCACCCCTCCACTTT. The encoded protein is CASSGTVISYNSPLHF. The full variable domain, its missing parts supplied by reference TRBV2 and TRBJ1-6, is EPEVTQTPSHQVTQMGQEVILRCVPISNHLYFYWYRQILGQKVEFLVSFYNNEISEKSEIFDDQFSVERPDGSNFTLKIRSTKLEDSAMYFCASSGTVISYNSPLHFGNGTRLTVT.

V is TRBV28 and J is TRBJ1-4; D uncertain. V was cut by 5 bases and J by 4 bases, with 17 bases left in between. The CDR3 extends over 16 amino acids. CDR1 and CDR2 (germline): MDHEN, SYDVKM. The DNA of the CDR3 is TGTGCCAGCAGTATTGGTCGTCGAGGGCTTAATGAAAAACTGTTTTTT. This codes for CASSIGRRGLNEKLFF.

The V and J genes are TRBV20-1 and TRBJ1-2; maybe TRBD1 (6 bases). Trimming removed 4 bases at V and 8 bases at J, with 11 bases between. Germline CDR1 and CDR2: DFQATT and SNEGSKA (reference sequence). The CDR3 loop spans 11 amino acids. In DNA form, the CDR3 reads TGCAGTGCTACGACAGGAGTGGGCTACACCTTC. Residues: CSATTGVGYTF.

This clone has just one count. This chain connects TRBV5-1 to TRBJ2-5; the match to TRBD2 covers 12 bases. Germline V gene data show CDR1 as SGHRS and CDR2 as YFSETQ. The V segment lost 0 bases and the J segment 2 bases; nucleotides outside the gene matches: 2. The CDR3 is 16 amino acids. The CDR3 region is CASSLELAGGQETQYF. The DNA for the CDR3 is TGCGCCAGCAGCTTGGAACTAGCGGGGGGACAAGAGACCCAGTACTTC.

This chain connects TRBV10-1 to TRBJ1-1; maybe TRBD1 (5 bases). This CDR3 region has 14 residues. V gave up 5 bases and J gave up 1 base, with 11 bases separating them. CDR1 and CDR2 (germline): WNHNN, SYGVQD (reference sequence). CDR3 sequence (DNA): TGCGCCAGCAGTCCAGGGAGGGGGAACACTGAAGCTTTCTTT. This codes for CASSPGRGNTEAFF.

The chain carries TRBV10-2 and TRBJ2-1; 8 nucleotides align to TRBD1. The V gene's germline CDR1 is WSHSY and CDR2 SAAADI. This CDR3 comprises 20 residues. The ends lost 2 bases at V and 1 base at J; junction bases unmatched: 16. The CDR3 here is CASSEPKTGVGYRSYNEQFF. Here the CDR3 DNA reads TGCGCCAGCAGTGAGCCCAAGACAGGGGTGGGCTATCGGTCCTACAATGAGCAGTTCTTC.

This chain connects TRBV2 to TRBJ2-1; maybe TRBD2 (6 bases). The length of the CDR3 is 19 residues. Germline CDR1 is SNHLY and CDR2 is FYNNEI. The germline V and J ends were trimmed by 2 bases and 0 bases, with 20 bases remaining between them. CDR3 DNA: TGTGCCAGCAGTGAATCGGGGGACGCACAGATTAGCTCCTACAATGAGCAGTTCTTC. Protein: CASSESGDAQISSYNEQFF.

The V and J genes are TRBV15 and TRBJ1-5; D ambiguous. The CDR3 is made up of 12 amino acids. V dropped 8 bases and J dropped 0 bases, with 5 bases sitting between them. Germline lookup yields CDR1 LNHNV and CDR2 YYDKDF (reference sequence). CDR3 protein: CATANSNQPQHF. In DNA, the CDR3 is TGTGCCACCGCGAATAGCAATCAGCCCCAGCATTTT.

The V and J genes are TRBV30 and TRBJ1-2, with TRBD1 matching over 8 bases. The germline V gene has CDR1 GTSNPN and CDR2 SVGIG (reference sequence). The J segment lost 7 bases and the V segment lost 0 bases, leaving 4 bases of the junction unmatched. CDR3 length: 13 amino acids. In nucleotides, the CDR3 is TGTGCCTGGAGTGTCCAGGGGGCTGCTGGCTACACCTTC. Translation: CAWSVQGAAGYTF.

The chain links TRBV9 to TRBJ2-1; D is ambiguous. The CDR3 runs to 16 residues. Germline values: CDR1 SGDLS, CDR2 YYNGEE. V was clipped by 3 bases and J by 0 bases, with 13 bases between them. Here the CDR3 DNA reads TGTGCCAGCAGCGCATTTTCCGAGAGCTCCTACAATGAGCAGTTCTTC. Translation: CASSAFSESSYNEQFF.

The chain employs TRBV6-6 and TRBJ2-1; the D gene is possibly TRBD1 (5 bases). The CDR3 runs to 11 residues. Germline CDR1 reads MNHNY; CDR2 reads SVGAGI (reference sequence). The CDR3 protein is CAVGRYNEQFF. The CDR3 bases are TGTGCTGTGGGGCGCTACAATGAGCAGTTCTTC.

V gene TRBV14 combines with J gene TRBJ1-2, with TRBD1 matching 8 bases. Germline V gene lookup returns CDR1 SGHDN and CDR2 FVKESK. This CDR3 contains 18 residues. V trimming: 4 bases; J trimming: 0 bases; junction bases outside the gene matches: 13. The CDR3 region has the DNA TGTGCCAGCAGCCCCCCCAGGACTGACAGGGGCCCTAACTATGGCTACACCTTC. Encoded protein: CASSPPRTDRGPNYGYTF.

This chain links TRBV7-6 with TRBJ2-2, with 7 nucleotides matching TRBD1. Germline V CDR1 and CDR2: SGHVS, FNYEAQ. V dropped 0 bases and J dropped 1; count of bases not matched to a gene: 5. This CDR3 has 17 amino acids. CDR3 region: CASSLAGTVVNTGELFF. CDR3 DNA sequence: TGTGCCAGCAGCTTAGCCGGGACAGTGGTGAACACCGGGGAGCTGTTTTTT.

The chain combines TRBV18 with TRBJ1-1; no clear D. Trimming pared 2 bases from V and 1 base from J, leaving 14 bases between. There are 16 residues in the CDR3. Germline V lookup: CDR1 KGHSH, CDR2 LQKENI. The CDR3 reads CASSPNILDENTEAFF. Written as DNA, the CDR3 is TGTGCCAGCTCACCAAACATCCTAGACGAGAACACTGAAGCTTTCTTT.

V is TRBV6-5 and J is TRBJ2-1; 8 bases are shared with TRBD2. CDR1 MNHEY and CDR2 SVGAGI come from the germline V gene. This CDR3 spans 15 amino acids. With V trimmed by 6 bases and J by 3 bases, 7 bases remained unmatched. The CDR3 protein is CASSIAGKNYNEQFF. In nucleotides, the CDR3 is TGTGCCAGCAGCATAGCGGGGAAAAACTACAATGAGCAGTTCTTC.

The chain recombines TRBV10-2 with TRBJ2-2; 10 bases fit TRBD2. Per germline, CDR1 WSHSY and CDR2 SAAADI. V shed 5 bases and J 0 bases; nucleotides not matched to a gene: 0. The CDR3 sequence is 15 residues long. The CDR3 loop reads CASSLAGANTGELFF. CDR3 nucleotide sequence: TGCGCCAGCAGTCTAGCGGGGGCGAACACCGGGGAGCTGTTTTTT.

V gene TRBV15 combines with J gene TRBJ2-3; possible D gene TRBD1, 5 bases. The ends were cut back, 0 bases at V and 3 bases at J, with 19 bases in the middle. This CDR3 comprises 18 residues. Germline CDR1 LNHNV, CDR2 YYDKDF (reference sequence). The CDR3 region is CATSRDLIGLGDTDTQYF. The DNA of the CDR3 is TGTGCCACCAGCAGAGATCTGATTGGTTTAGGGGATACAGATACGCAGTATTTT.